This TCR beta chain was identified during a study of blood T cell repertoires in COVID-19. Study-level background: The United States, Italy and Spain were the sources of the acute and convalescent COVID-19 samples. T cells, B-cell-depleted T cells, or PBMCs provided the cDNA or gDNA that served as material.

Germline CDR1 MDHEN, CDR2 SYDVKM. V shed 2 bases and J 4 bases; nucleotides not matched to a gene: 2. The CDR3 has 14 residues. Enrolment of Seattle patients took place during active infection, and they were followed longitudinally. Authors' analysis steps: Counts of nucleated cells, estimated from reference gene primer amplification, were obtained. The repertoire was sequenced with immunoSEQ multiplex PCR; TCRdb's copy has only in-frame clones and lacks some. V and J calls and clone size come straight from that table; D and trimming were deduced from the DNA. The sample lists 95,000 to 150,000 clones, 90% seen once, with 3.5% to 4% in the top ten.

Sequencing used peripheral blood. This sequence was found in a woman between 55 and 75 years old with COVID-19, enrolled during active disease. V usage is TRBV28 and J usage is TRBJ1-1; 9 bases fit TRBD1. The DNA of the CDR3 is TGTGCCAGCAGTTTAGGGACAGGGTTCACTGAAGCTTTCTTT. This translates into CASSLGTGFTEAFF.